This T cell receptor (beta chain) was recorded in a study of blood T cell repertoires in COVID-19. Overall study context: Samples of COVID-19 (acute and convalescent) were obtained from the United States, Italy and Spain.

Under the authors' procedure: Estimation of nucleated cell counts was performed using reference gene primer amplification. Some clones are missing from TCRdb's copy, which holds only in-frame ones; the method was immunoSEQ multiplex PCR. V and J calls and clone size come straight from that table; D and trimming were deduced from the DNA. The sample holds around 140,000 clones; 60% to 75% are singletons and the top ten take about 1.9%. The clonotype originates from a woman between 65 and 79 years old with acute or convalescent COVID-19. Source material: peripheral blood.

The CDR3 DNA sequence: TGTGCCAGCAGCTGGGGACTAGCGGGGAACACCGGGGAGCTGTTTTTT. Translated: CASSWGLAGNTGELFF. This chain links TRBV7-2 with TRBJ2-2, with 12 bases aligning to TRBD2. CDR3 length equals 16 residues. CDR1 is SGHTA and CDR2 is FQGNSA in the germline V gene. The trim removed 4 bases at V and 1 base at J, leaving 1 base unmatched. The full variable domain, its missing parts supplied by reference TRBV7-2 and TRBJ2-2, is GAGVSQSPSNKVTEKGKDVELRCDPISGHTALYWYRQSLGQGLEFLIYFQGNSAPDKSGLPSDRFSAERTGGSVSTLTIQRTQQEDSAVYLCASSWGLAGNTGELFFGEGSRLTVL.